This T cell receptor (beta chain) stems from a study of T cells in women clearing cervical HPV infection. This table comes from immunoSEQ multiplex PCR, and its TCRdb copy is limited to in-frame clones, with some not included. The sample totals 25,000 to 35,000 clones. Concerning this clone itself: The read ends 3 residues early relative to the CDR3; the germline J gene fills the gap.

With 5 bases clipped from V and 6 bases from J, the junction kept 9 bases outside the gene matches. CDR3 length: 15 residues. The clonotype was recovered from a woman aged 18 to 75 with a cervical HPV16 infection that either progressed to CIN3+ or cleared (not recorded which). The sample consisted of blood buffy coat. J is TRBJ2-1 and V is TRBV12-3 or TRBV12-4; 8 nucleotides match TRBD1. CDR3 residues: CASSPETGQGNEQFF. The part of the CDR3 DNA that was read is TGTGCCAGCAGTCCCGAAACAGGACAGGGCAATGAG.